Below are 9 T cell receptor beta chains sequenced from a single sample in a study of OX40 agonist ivuxolimab in advanced cancers. Measured with immunoSEQ multiplex PCR; TCRdb has only the in-frame clones, and not every one. The sample lists approximately 100,000 clones; over 75% were seen once. The sample was CD4+ or CD8+ T cells sorted from blood, taken in a trial of the OX40 agonist ivuxolimab. These receptors were collected from an adult with an advanced solid tumor such as melanoma, head and neck, liver or kidney cancer.

The rearrangement joins TRBV27 to TRBJ2-7, with D perhaps matching TRBD2 (5 bases). The germline V gene encodes CDR1 MNHEY and CDR2 SMNVEV (reference sequence). V lost 4 bases and J 3 bases, leaving 10 bases between the germline ends. This CDR3 contains 13 residues. The CDR3 region has the DNA TGTGCCAGCAGTTCCCAGGACTTCTACGAGCAGTACTTC. This encodes CASSSQDFYEQYF.

The chain links TRBV6-1 to TRBJ2-3, with D unresolved. Germline V gives CDR1 MNHNS, CDR2 SASEGT. Trimming removed 4 bases at V and 7 bases at J, with 12 bases between. CDR3 length: 13 amino acids. CDR3 loop: CASSGVVRYTQYF. CDR3 coding DNA: TGTGCCAGCAGTGGGGTAGTCCGCTATACGCAGTATTTT.

V is TRBV7-8 and J is TRBJ2-6, with D tentatively TRBD1 (6 bases). The CDR3 loop spans 19 amino acids. The V end lost 4 bases, the J end lost 0 bases, and 19 bases lay between the germline ends. Germline loops: CDR1 SGHVS, CDR2 FQNEAQ. The CDR3 bases are TGTGCCAGCAGCTCCCCAACGCGAACAGGGAACTCTGGGGCCAACGTCCTGACTTTC. This codes for CASSSPTRTGNSGANVLTF.

DNA for the CDR3: TGTGCCATCAGTGAGTCGCGTATCAGGGATGGCTACACCTTC. This sequence encodes CAISESRIRDGYTF. The chain is built from TRBV10-3 and TRBJ1-2; perhaps TRBD1 as D (5 bases). Trimming removed 0 bases at V and 6 bases at J, with 11 bases between. Germline V lookup: CDR1 ENHRY, CDR2 SYGVKD. The CDR3 extends over 14 amino acids.

The chain uses TRBV30 and TRBJ2-2; D remains unclear. Germline lookup yields CDR1 GTSNPN and CDR2 SVGIG (reference sequence). This CDR3 region has 16 residues. The V and J ends lost 0 bases and 0 bases respectively, with 11 bases between them. The CDR3 nucleotides read TGTGCCTGGAGTGTACCTGGTTCCGCGAACACCGGGGAGCTGTTTTTT. The encoded protein is CAWSVPGSANTGELFF.

V gene TRBV14 combines with J gene TRBJ2-5; perhaps TRBD2 as D (6 bases). Germline values: CDR1 SGHDN, CDR2 FVKESK. The CDR3 has 19 residues. The germline V and J ends were trimmed by 0 bases and 4 bases, with 24 bases remaining between them. CDR3 region: CASSQEVRGPGRKTETQYF. The CDR3 DNA reads TGTGCCAGCAGCCAAGAGGTGCGGGGCCCGGGGAGGAAAACAGAGACCCAGTACTTC.

The rearrangement uses TRBV7-2 and TRBJ2-2; 9 positions match TRBD2. CDR3 length: 15 residues. Germline V gene lookup returns CDR1 SGHTA and CDR2 FQGNSA. Losses at the gene ends were 3 bases for V and 3 bases for J; bases not matched to a gene: 2. CDR3 bases: TGTGCCAGCAGCTTGGCGGGAGGGTACACCGGGGAGCTGTTTTTT. Amino acid sequence: CASSLAGGYTGELFF.

The V call is TRBV5-4, the J call TRBJ2-4, with D perhaps matching TRBD1 or TRBD2 (6 bases each). Trimming left V 4 bases short and J 3 bases short, with 14 bases between. This CDR3 has 15 residues. Germline V CDR1 and CDR2: SGHNT, YYREEE (reference sequence). This CDR3 is CASSPGGLGKNIQYF. The DNA for the CDR3 is TGTGCCAGCAGCCCCGGGGGCCTGGGCAAAAACATTCAGTACTTC.

Written as DNA, the CDR3 is TGTGCCAGCAGGTCTCAGGGGTCTAGCGGGGTTACCCAGCAGTACTTC. Translation: CASRSQGSSGVTQQYF. The chain combines TRBV7-9 with TRBJ2-7, with TRBD2 matching 9 bases. V gave up 6 bases and J gave up 8 bases; unmatched junction bases: 17. The CDR3 runs to 16 residues. Germline V lookup: CDR1 SEHNR, CDR2 FQNEAQ (reference sequence).